This T cell receptor (beta chain) came from a study of blood T cell repertoires in COVID-19. Study summary: Whether acute or convalescent, the COVID-19 samples came from the United States, Italy and Spain. In each case, the material was cDNA or gDNA derived from T cells, B-cell-depleted T cells, or PBMCs.

Germline V gives CDR1 MNHEY, CDR2 SVGAGI. The CDR3 extends over 15 amino acids. Deletions cut 2 bases from V and 1 base from J, with 11 bases between. How the authors handled the data: Scientists estimated how many nucleated cells there were by amplifying reference gene primers. Produced via immunoSEQ multiplex PCR; TCRdb's table is partial and in-frame only. V, J and clone size are taken as reported in that table, and D and trimming were inferred from the DNA itself. The repertoire consists of about 260,000 clones, with 86% occurring once and the leading ten covering about 8.7%. This TCR derives from a man aged 35 to 55 with active or convalescent COVID-19. Sequenced material: peripheral blood. V gene TRBV6-5 combines with J gene TRBJ1-1, with TRBD1 as a possible D gene (5 bases). DNA for the CDR3: TGTGCCAGCAGTTACCGGACAATAGGGAACACTGAAGCTTTCTTT. Translating gives CASSYRTIGNTEAFF.